This TCR beta chain was sequenced for a study of T-cell reconstitution after alpha-beta-depleted transplantation in children. Overall study findings and caveats: T-cell counts and diversity were attributed mostly to newly produced T cells one year after transplant. Several hundred expanded graft clones reportedly supplied alpha-beta T cells about two months after transplant.

This clonotype occurred many times. The antigen remains unidentified. V was clipped by 2 bases and J by 5 bases, with 6 bases between them. Per germline, CDR1 DFQATT and CDR2 SNEGSKA (reference sequence). This CDR3 is 12 amino acids long. It was with unique molecular identifiers that the TCRbeta library was prepared. TCRdb re-called the PCR reads with MiXCR, one entry per CDR3 protein. The sample gives around 230,000 distinct CDR3 sequences, roughly a sixth of which show up once; about two fifths is in the top ten. V usage is TRBV20-1 and J usage is TRBJ1-4, with D perhaps TRBD1 (6 bases). This material consisted of PBMCs, mostly from graft donor cells, taken 360 days after TCRalphabeta/CD19-depleted stem cell transplant. This TCR was recovered from a male patient between 2 and 10 years old who had a stem cell transplant for acute lymphoblastic leukemia, so the T cells may come from the graft donor. CDR3 bases: TGCAGTGCTAGAAGGGGGAATGAAAAACTGTTTTTT. It codes for CSARRGNEKLFF.